A single sample gave rise to the 5 T cell receptor beta chains below, sequenced in a study of CD8 T cells in Susac syndrome. Reverse transcription of roughly 0.5 to 1 ug RNA used random hexamers. TCRdb itself ran the immunoSEQ multiplex PCR reads through MiXCR, one entry per CDR3 protein. The repertoire holds 300,000 to 350,000 distinct CDR3 sequences, 92% seen once, with roughly 0.07% in the top ten. Sequenced sample: CD4+ T cells from PBMCs. Every receptor here comes from a human donor with multiple sclerosis.

This chain joins TRBV12-3 or TRBV12-4 and TRBJ1-4, with 7 bases that match TRBD1. The CDR3 has 16 amino acids. V shed 4 bases, J shed 8 bases, and the junction held 13 bases outside the gene matches. In DNA, the CDR3 is TGTGCCAGCAGTTACGGGGGACAGATAAAAGTCGAAAAACTGTTTTTT. The encoded protein is CASSYGGQIKVEKLFF.

The chain recombines TRBV30 with TRBJ1-1; D unresolved. Between the trimmed V and J ends, which lost 2 bases and 1 base, there was a span of 8 bases. CDR1 GTSNPN and CDR2 SVGIG come from the germline V gene (reference sequence). The CDR3 loop spans 13 amino acids. The CDR3 sequence: CAWSRNANTEAFF. CDR3 coding DNA: TGTGCCTGGAGTAGGAACGCGAACACTGAAGCTTTCTTT.

This chain connects TRBV18 to TRBJ2-2; no definite D call. Germline V gene lookup returns CDR1 KGHSH and CDR2 LQKENI. The CDR3 is made up of 14 amino acids. V was clipped by 6 bases and J by 5 bases, with 13 bases between them. Here the CDR3 reads CASSQQTGTGELFF. The DNA of the CDR3 is TGTGCCAGCTCCCAACAGACCGGGACCGGGGAGCTGTTTTTT.

This chain connects TRBV16 to TRBJ1-5, with D uncertain. Trimming took off 4 bases at V and 6 bases at J, with 13 bases between the two ends. The V gene's germline CDR1 is KGHSY and CDR2 FQNENV. The CDR3 is 14 residues long. The CDR3 sequence: CASSPNRGSQPQHF. Here the CDR3 DNA reads TGTGCCAGCAGCCCAAATCGCGGGAGTCAGCCCCAGCATTTT. The full variable domain, rest sourced from reference TRBV16 and TRBJ1-5, is GEEVAQTPKHLVRGEGQKAKLYCAPIKGHSYVFWYQQVLKNEFKFLISFQNENVFDETGMPKERFSAKCLPNSPCSLEIQATKLEDSAVYFCASSPNRGSQPQHFGDGTRLSIL.

The chain uses TRBV30 and TRBJ2-2, with D tentatively TRBD2 (6 bases). The CDR3 runs 15 residues. V dropped 4 bases and J dropped 3 bases, with 15 bases sitting between them. Germline loops: CDR1 GTSNPN, CDR2 SVGIG (reference sequence). CDR3 nucleotide sequence: TGTGCCTGGACCAGAGGGGCTAGCGACACCGGGGAGCTGTTTTTT. Amino acids: CAWTRGASDTGELFF.